This entry lists 29 T cell receptor beta chains sequenced from one sample in a study of long-term antiretroviral therapy in people with HIV. Sequencing relied on immunoSEQ assay v3.0, run at survey level. Clones were sequenced by immunoSEQ multiplex PCR, and TCRdb holds only the in-frame ones, with some missing. The sample has about 17,000 clones; 65% to 85% are singletons. This material consisted of unsorted PBMCs, taken 2.3 years after starting antiretroviral therapy. The source of these receptors is a woman aged 40 to 55 with HIV.

The chain is built from TRBV12-5 and TRBJ2-1; TRBD1 matches 7 bases. CDR3 size: 14 residues. Losses at the gene ends were 6 bases for V and 3 bases for J; bases not matched to a gene: 5. Germline V CDR1 and CDR2: LGHNT, FRNRAP. The CDR3 coding sequence is TGTGCTAGTGGGAGGACAGGTTTCTACAATGAGCAGTTCTTC. Protein product: CASGRTGFYNEQFF.

The rearrangement links TRBV5-5 to TRBJ1-6, with unresolved D. The ends were cut back, 0 bases at V and 8 bases at J, with 12 bases in the middle. From germline, CDR1 is SGHKS and CDR2 YYEKEE (reference sequence). The CDR3 is made up of 15 amino acids. For the CDR3, the DNA is TGTGCCAGCAGCTTGGGAGGAGTAAGGGATTCACCCCTCCACTTT. It is translated as CASSLGGVRDSPLHF. Based on the CDR3 plus reference TRBV5-5 and TRBJ1-6, the full variable domain is DAGVTQSPTHLIKTRGQQVTLRCSPISGHKSVSWYQQVLGQGPQFIFQYYEKEERGRGNFPDRFSARQFPNYSSELNVNALLLGDSALYLCASSLGGVRDSPLHFGNGTRLTVT.

The chain couples TRBV7-6 to TRBJ1-5, with D uncertain. The CDR3 extends over 12 amino acids. CDR1 and CDR2 (germline): SGHVS, FNYEAQ. V shed 2 bases and J shed 7 bases, with 6 bases lying between them. CDR3 amino acids: CASSLLGQPQHF. The CDR3 coding sequence is TGTGCCAGCAGCTTACTGGGACAGCCCCAGCATTTT.

V usage is TRBV7-2 and J usage is TRBJ2-3, with D unclear. Germline lookup yields CDR1 SGHTA and CDR2 FQGNSA. The ends were cut back, 1 base at V and 0 bases at J, with 11 bases in the middle. This CDR3 spans 16 amino acids. The CDR3 bases are TGTGCCAGCAGCTTAGGCGTCTCCCCAAGCACAGATACGCAGTATTTT. It specifies CASSLGVSPSTDTQYF. Using reference TRBV7-2 and TRBJ2-3 for the parts outside the CDR3, the full variable domain is GAGVSQSPSNKVTEKGKDVELRCDPISGHTALYWYRQSLGQGLEFLIYFQGNSAPDKSGLPSDRFSAERTGGSVSTLTIQRTQQEDSAVYLCASSLGVSPSTDTQYFGPGTRLTVL.

The chain has TRBV18 and TRBJ2-7; D call uncertain. CDR1 is KGHSH, CDR2 LQKENI, per germline. V lost 4 bases and J lost 0, with 10 bases in between. CDR3 length: 14 amino acids. For the CDR3, the DNA is TGTGCCAGCTCACAAGGTCCAAGCTCCTACGAGCAGTACTTC. Translated, it gives CASSQGPSSYEQYF.

This chain links TRBV29-1 with TRBJ1-2; 7 bases match TRBD1. Per germline, CDR1 SQVTM and CDR2 ANQGSEA. CDR3 size: 14 residues. Unmatched junction bases numbered 9, after V lost 6 bases and J lost 2 bases. CDR3 sequence: CSVPRQGWNYGYTF. CDR3 DNA: TGCAGCGTCCCCCGACAGGGTTGGAACTATGGCTACACCTTC.

This clone was recorded only once. The V gene is TRBV27, the J gene TRBJ2-2; TRBD2 matches 10 bases. V gave up 9 bases and J gave up 2 bases; unmatched junction bases: 6. Germline-derived CDR1 and CDR2 are MNHEY and SMNVEV (reference sequence). The CDR3 is 15 residues long. The CDR3 region is CASKLAGDNTGELFF. As DNA, the CDR3 is TGTGCCAGTAAGCTAGCGGGGGACAACACCGGGGAGCTGTTTTTT.

The chain couples TRBV19 to TRBJ2-7; D possibly matches TRBD1 or TRBD2 (5 bases each). Between the trimmed V and J ends, which lost 4 bases and 5 bases, there was a span of 21 bases. From germline, CDR1 is LNHDA and CDR2 SQIVND (reference sequence). The length of the CDR3 is 16 residues. As DNA, the CDR3 is TGTGCCAGTAGTACCCGGCCGGGACCCTTCAACCACGAGCAGTACTTC. Encoded protein: CASSTRPGPFNHEQYF.

Written as DNA, the CDR3 is TGTGCCAGCAGTCTGGTGGCAAATCAGCCCCAGCATTTT. This translates into CASSLVANQPQHF. The rearrangement uses TRBV6-5 and TRBJ1-5; no reliable D call. V shed 5 bases and J shed 4 bases, with 9 bases lying between them. CDR1 is MNHEY, CDR2 SVGAGI, per germline. The CDR3 is 13 residues long.

This chain uses TRBV27 with TRBJ1-1; D might be TRBD1 (5 bases). Germline assignment: CDR1 MNHEY and CDR2 SMNVEV (reference sequence). The CDR3 length is 14 residues. With 4 bases removed from V and 6 bases from J, the gap between germline ends came to 15 bases. This CDR3 is CASSSFGGNPEAFF. In DNA form, the CDR3 reads TGTGCCAGCAGTTCCTTTGGGGGTAACCCTGAAGCTTTCTTT.

The chain employs TRBV11-3 and TRBJ2-1, with D unresolved. The V gene lost 3 bases and the J gene lost 3 bases, with 12 bases spanning the gap. The CDR3 has 15 residues. CDR1 and CDR2 (germline): SGHNT, YENEEA. CDR3 region: CASSLVRFDYNEQFF. As DNA, the CDR3 is TGTGCCAGCAGCTTGGTAAGGTTTGACTACAATGAGCAGTTCTTC.

The chain carries TRBV7-9 and TRBJ2-1; possibly TRBD2 for D (5 bases). Per germline, CDR1 SEHNR and CDR2 FQNEAQ (reference sequence). This CDR3 has 12 amino acids. Trimming stripped 11 bases from V and 9 bases from J, with 17 bases between. The CDR3 reads CACVRGEGEQFF. The CDR3 region has the DNA TGTGCCTGCGTACGGGGTGAGGGTGAGCAGTTCTTC.

This chain connects TRBV11-2 to TRBJ1-2, with D perhaps TRBD1 (6 bases). This CDR3 has 14 residues. The germline V gene encodes CDR1 SGHAT and CDR2 FQNNGV. Trimming pared 1 base from V and 8 bases from J, leaving 14 bases between. CDR3 sequence: CASSLGGQLLGYTF. CDR3 DNA: TGTGCCAGCAGCTTAGGGGGGCAGCTCTTGGGCTACACCTTC.

This chain uses TRBV19 with TRBJ1-4; TRBD1 might be the D (6 bases). The CDR3 has 14 residues. Germline V gives CDR1 LNHDA, CDR2 SQIVND (reference sequence). The V and J ends lost 2 bases and 8 bases respectively, with 12 bases between them. Written as DNA, the CDR3 is TGTGCCAGTAGTATACAGGGGCAAAGCGAAAAACTGTTTTTT. It codes for CASSIQGQSEKLFF.

The rearrangement links TRBV27 to TRBJ1-1; D not resolved. V dropped 4 bases and J dropped 4 bases, with 7 bases sitting between them. The CDR3 is 12 amino acids. The germline V gene has CDR1 MNHEY and CDR2 SMNVEV (reference sequence). The chain's CDR3 is CASSSSGTEAFF. CDR3 nucleotides: TGTGCCAGCAGTTCGTCTGGCACTGAAGCTTTCTTT.

This chain links TRBV11-3 with TRBJ2-7; TRBD2 might be the D (5 bases). The germline V gene encodes CDR1 SGHNT and CDR2 YENEEA. This CDR3 has 15 residues. Trimming removed 5 bases at V and 7 bases at J, with 21 bases between. The chain's CDR3 is CASSPSTGIKREQYF. CDR3 bases: TGTGCCAGCAGCCCAAGCACCGGGATAAAACGGGAGCAGTACTTC.

This chain connects TRBV19 to TRBJ2-1, with D possibly being TRBD2 (5 bases). CDR3 length: 14 residues. The ends were cut back, 2 bases at V and 8 bases at J, with 13 bases in the middle. In germline, CDR1 is LNHDA, CDR2 SQIVND (reference sequence). CDR3 region: CASSIPPLAHEQFF. The CDR3 DNA reads as TGTGCCAGTAGTATACCTCCCCTAGCCCATGAGCAGTTCTTC. The complete variable domain, with remaining parts taken from reference TRBV19 and TRBJ2-1, reads DGGITQSPKYLFRKEGQNVTLSCEQNLNHDAMYWYRQDPGQGLRLIYYSQIVNDFQKGDIAEGYSVSREKKESFPLTVTSAQKNPTAFYLCASSIPPLAHEQFFGPGTRLTVL.

The genes are TRBV6-1 and TRBJ2-1; D is uncertain. The CDR3 consists of 15 residues. The germline V and J ends were trimmed by 2 bases and 6 bases, with 14 bases remaining between them. Per germline, CDR1 MNHNS and CDR2 SASEGT. Here the CDR3 DNA reads TGTGCCAGCAGTGAACTCGGCGATGGAAGCAATGAGCAGTTCTTC. This encodes CASSELGDGSNEQFF.

The rearrangement joins TRBV5-6 to TRBJ1-5; no clear D gene. The V and J ends lost 0 bases and 5 bases respectively, with 3 bases between them. This CDR3 has 12 residues. In germline, CDR1 is SGHDT, CDR2 YYEEEE. CDR3 region: CASSLVDQPQHF. CDR3 bases: TGTGCCAGCAGCTTGGTGGATCAGCCCCAGCATTTT.

The chain combines TRBV2 with TRBJ2-5; no firm D call. V lost 8 bases and J 1 base, leaving 8 bases between the germline ends. Germline V gives CDR1 SNHLY, CDR2 FYNNEI. This CDR3 spans 12 amino acids. The CDR3 coding sequence is TGTGCCAGCTTGCCAGGCCAAGAGACCCAGTACTTC. Its protein product is CASLPGQETQYF.

J is TRBJ2-2 and V is TRBV2, with unresolved D. The CDR3 contains 15 residues. Germline V gives CDR1 SNHLY, CDR2 FYNNEI. V lost 5 bases and J 3 bases, leaving 13 bases between the germline ends. DNA of the CDR3: TGTGCCAGCAGTCTCCTAACGGCAGACACCGGGGAGCTGTTTTTT. Protein sequence: CASSLLTADTGELFF.

This sequence joins TRBV15 and TRBJ1-3; no clear D. This CDR3 comprises 15 residues. V lost 0 bases and J lost 0, with 6 bases in between. Germline V gene data show CDR1 as LNHNV and CDR2 as YYDKDF (reference sequence). CDR3 sequence reads: CATSRDRDSGNTIYF. The CDR3 DNA sequence: TGTGCCACCAGCAGAGATCGTGACTCTGGAAACACCATATATTTT.

The chain uses TRBV2 and TRBJ2-2, with a weak D call TRBD2 (6 bases). The CDR3 spans 15 residues. V lost 4 bases, J lost 1 base, and 10 bases lay in between. Germline CDR1 is SNHLY and CDR2 is FYNNEI. The CDR3 sequence: CASSGGTVNTGELFF. DNA for the CDR3: TGTGCCAGCAGTGGAGGGACTGTGAACACCGGGGAGCTGTTTTTT.

By share, this clone ranks as medium-sized (0.01 to 0.1%). This chain uses TRBV9 with TRBJ2-7; a weak D match, TRBD1 (5 bases). CDR3 size: 13 residues. In germline, CDR1 is SGDLS, CDR2 YYNGEE. V was pared by 0 bases and J by 3 bases, with 7 bases between. CDR3 in DNA: TGTGCCAGCAGCGTAGAGGACAACTACGAGCAGTACTTC. It specifies CASSVEDNYEQYF.

V gene TRBV5-4 combines with J gene TRBJ1-1, with 8 nucleotides matching TRBD1. Unmatched junction bases numbered 12, after V lost 4 bases and J lost 7 bases. Germline assignment: CDR1 SGHNT and CDR2 YYREEE (reference sequence). The CDR3 contains 15 residues. The CDR3 DNA reads TGTGCCAGCAGCCCACCTGGACAGGGAGTAAGTGAAGCTTTCTTT. Translated: CASSPPGQGVSEAFF.

The chain is built from TRBV7-2 and TRBJ2-3; D remains unclear. CDR1 and CDR2 from the germline V gene are SGHTA and FQGNSA. This CDR3 spans 15 amino acids. Trimming stripped 2 bases from V and 6 bases from J, with 15 bases between. CDR3 region: CASSLISVVPDTQYF. CDR3 bases: TGTGCCAGCAGCTTAATATCTGTTGTGCCGGATACGCAGTATTTT.

The rearrangement links TRBV7-6 to TRBJ2-7; D may be TRBD2 (7 bases). Germline assignment: CDR1 SGHVS and CDR2 FNYEAQ. This CDR3 contains 15 residues. V was cut by 5 bases and J by 4 bases, with 18 bases left in between. The CDR3 spells CASSRGGGEGYEQYF. Here the CDR3 DNA reads TGTGCCAGCAGCCGGGGAGGGGGGGAAGGATACGAGCAGTACTTC.

This chain connects TRBV6-1 to TRBJ2-2, with TRBD2 as a possible D gene (7 bases). Germline V gene lookup returns CDR1 MNHNS and CDR2 SASEGT. Trimming shortened V by 4 bases and J by 7 bases, and 19 bases separated the two germline ends. There are 16 residues in the CDR3. The CDR3 spells CASSGGIGGRGGELFF. The CDR3 DNA is TGTGCCAGCAGTGGAGGCATCGGGGGGCGGGGCGGGGAGCTGTTTTTT.

DNA for the CDR3: TGCAGCGCCGGGACAGGGGAAGGCTATGGCTACACCTTC. Translated: CSAGTGEGYGYTF. The V call is TRBV29-1, the J call TRBJ1-2; 10 nucleotides align to TRBD1. This CDR3 is 13 amino acids long. J gave up 4 bases and V 7 bases, and 6 bases lay outside the gene matches. Germline lookup yields CDR1 SQVTM and CDR2 ANQGSEA. Full variable domain (remainder filled in from reference TRBV29-1 and TRBJ1-2): SAVISQKPSRDICQRGTSLTIQCQVDSQVTMMFWYRQQPGQSLTLIATANQGSEATYESGFVIDKFPISRPNLTFSTLTVSNMSPEDSSIYLCSAGTGEGYGYTFGSGTRLTVV.